Listed below are T cell receptor beta chains from one sample, sequenced in a study of tumor-infiltrating lymphocytes in primary liver carcinoma. TCRdb called the multiplex PCR reads again in MiXCR, with one record for every CDR3 protein. Of approximately 340,000 distinct CDR3 sequences in the sample, less than 75% were seen once. The sequenced material came from peripheral blood. All receptors derive from a man aged 40-55 years with primary liver carcinoma and hepatitis B virus infection. CDR3s include the opening cysteine and the closing phenylalanine or tryptophan. Each record gives: V gene, J gene, clone size, CDR3 length, D gene, CDR3 DNA, CDR3 protein. D genes are given only for firm matches. Clone size, where shown, is once, few, many, or a class for clones that have expanded.

v_call: TRBV5-1; j_call: TRBJ2-5; clone_size: few; cdr3_length: 15; d_call: NA; cdr3_nt: TGCGCCAGCAGCTTGGAAGGACATTACCTAGAGACTCAGTACTTC; cdr3_aa: CASSLEGHYLETQYF
v_call: TRBV6-6; j_call: TRBJ2-5; clone_size: NA; cdr3_length: 14; d_call: NA; cdr3_nt: TGTGCCACTAGTTTCCCGAACAGGGCAGAGACCCAGTACTTC; cdr3_aa: CATSFPNRAETQYF
v_call: TRBV11-2; j_call: TRBJ1-2; clone_size: NA; cdr3_length: 13; d_call: NA; cdr3_nt: TGTGCCAGCAGCCAAGCAGGGCTTACCGGCTACACCTTC; cdr3_aa: CASSQAGLTGYTF
v_call: TRBV29-1; j_call: TRBJ1-4; clone_size: many; cdr3_length: 12; d_call: NA; cdr3_nt: TGCAGCGTTGACTATGGGGACGCAAAACTGTTTTTT; cdr3_aa: CSVDYGDAKLFF
v_call: TRBV6-2/TRBV6-3; j_call: TRBJ2-3; clone_size: NA; cdr3_length: 14; d_call: NA; cdr3_nt: TGTGCCAACAGAGGGCCGGCGGAGGGAGATACGCAGTGTTTT; cdr3_aa: CANRGPAEGDTQCF
v_call: TRBV25-1; j_call: TRBJ1-1; clone_size: NA; cdr3_length: 14; d_call: NA; cdr3_nt: TGTGCCAGCAGTGAGAACCACAGGAACACTGAAGCTTTCTTT; cdr3_aa: CASSENHRNTEAFF
v_call: TRBV11-2; j_call: TRBJ2-7; clone_size: NA; cdr3_length: 8; d_call: NA; cdr3_nt: TGTGCCAGGAGCCCCGGGGACTTC; cdr3_aa: CARSPGDF
v_call: TRBV11-2; j_call: TRBJ2-3; clone_size: NA; cdr3_length: 18; d_call: TRBD2; cdr3_nt: TGTGTCAGCAGCTTAGCGGGGGCGACTTCGTCAAGCACAATTACACAGTATTTT; cdr3_aa: CVSSLAGATSSSTITQYF
v_call: TRBV6-4; j_call: TRBJ2-7; clone_size: once; cdr3_length: 11; d_call: NA; cdr3_nt: TGTGCCAGCAGTGGCCGCTACGAGCAGCACTTC; cdr3_aa: CASSGRYEQHF
v_call: TRBV11-1; j_call: TRBJ2-1; clone_size: many; cdr3_length: 17; d_call: TRBD2; cdr3_nt: TGTGCCAGCAGCTCGACTAGCGGGAGTTCATTTATAAATGAGCAGTTCTTC; cdr3_aa: CASSSTSGSSFINEQFF
v_call: TRBV12-3/TRBV12-4; j_call: TRBJ2-5; clone_size: NA; cdr3_length: 14; d_call: NA; cdr3_nt: TGTGCCAGCAGATCTCCACTAGACCAAGAGACCCAGTACTTC; cdr3_aa: CASRSPLDQETQYF
v_call: TRBV6-1; j_call: TRBJ2-1; clone_size: many; cdr3_length: 16; d_call: TRBD2; cdr3_nt: TGTGCCAGCCAAGAAAGACTAGCGGGTATGCACAATGAGCAGTTCTTC; cdr3_aa: CASQERLAGMHNEQFF
v_call: TRBV11-2; j_call: TRBJ1-1; clone_size: few; cdr3_length: 12; d_call: NA; cdr3_nt: TGTGCGATCCGAACAGGATACACTGAAGCTTTCTTT; cdr3_aa: CAIRTGYTEAFF
v_call: TRBV12-3/TRBV12-4; j_call: TRBJ1-6; clone_size: NA; cdr3_length: 14; d_call: NA; cdr3_nt: TGTGCCAGCAGTATGAACAGGATGAATTCACCCCCCCACTTT; cdr3_aa: CASSMNRMNSPPHF
v_call: TRBV10-3; j_call: TRBJ2-7; clone_size: many; cdr3_length: 15; d_call: TRBD2; cdr3_nt: TGTGCCTCCGGCAGGCTAGCGGGAGGTACCTACGAGCAGTACTTC; cdr3_aa: CASGRLAGGTYEQYF
v_call: TRBV13; j_call: TRBJ2-1; clone_size: NA; cdr3_length: 17; d_call: NA; cdr3_nt: TGTGCCAGCAGCCGATATCAGGGCATTAGCTCCTACAATGAGCAGTTCTTC; cdr3_aa: CASSRYQGISSYNEQFF
v_call: TRBV7-9; j_call: TRBJ2-5; clone_size: few; cdr3_length: 14; d_call: TRBD1; cdr3_nt: TGTGCCAGCAGCACTGGGACAGGGAGGGAGACCCAGTACTTC; cdr3_aa: CASSTGTGRETQYF
v_call: TRBV6-6; j_call: TRBJ2-5; clone_size: many; cdr3_length: 15; d_call: TRBD1; cdr3_nt: TGTGCCAGCAGTACCCGACAGGGGGCAGGAGAGACCCAGTACTTC; cdr3_aa: CASSTRQGAGETQYF
v_call: TRBV7-9; j_call: TRBJ2-2; clone_size: NA; cdr3_length: 13; d_call: NA; cdr3_nt: TGTGCCAGCAGCTTAGCGTACCCCGGGGAGCTGTTTTTT; cdr3_aa: CASSLAYPGELFF
v_call: TRBV6-6; j_call: TRBJ2-1; clone_size: NA; cdr3_length: 17; d_call: TRBD1; cdr3_nt: TGTGTCAGCAGTTACTCAATTCCGGGACAGGGCCGCCATGAACAGTTCTTC; cdr3_aa: CVSSYSIPGQGRHEQFF
v_call: TRBV5-1; j_call: TRBJ2-1; clone_size: NA; cdr3_length: 17; d_call: TRBD2; cdr3_nt: TGCGCCAGCAGCTTGGTTCCCGATAGCGGGAGGGCCTATGAGCAGTTCTTC; cdr3_aa: CASSLVPDSGRAYEQFF
v_call: TRBV11-2; j_call: TRBJ2-1; clone_size: NA; cdr3_length: 13; d_call: NA; cdr3_nt: TGTACCAGCAGGAACACTTATCACAATGAGCAGTTCTTC; cdr3_aa: CTSRNTYHNEQFF
v_call: TRBV6-6; j_call: TRBJ2-7; clone_size: NA; cdr3_length: 15; d_call: TRBD2; cdr3_nt: TGTGCCAGCAGCTCTAACCGGGAGGTCTCCTACGAGCCGTACTTC; cdr3_aa: CASSSNREVSYEPYF
v_call: TRBV12-3/TRBV12-4; j_call: TRBJ2-7; clone_size: many; cdr3_length: 15; d_call: NA; cdr3_nt: TGTGCCAGCACCTCGTACCGAGGACGGAACTACGAGCAGTACTTC; cdr3_aa: CASTSYRGRNYEQYF
v_call: TRBV11-1; j_call: TRBJ2-1; clone_size: NA; cdr3_length: 15; d_call: TRBD2; cdr3_nt: TGTACCAGCAGCCTATCCGGGACTAGCGGCAATAAGCAGTTCTTC; cdr3_aa: CTSSLSGTSGNKQFF
v_call: TRBV11-1; j_call: TRBJ1-6; clone_size: NA; cdr3_length: 13; d_call: NA; cdr3_nt: TGTGCCAGTAGCTTCTTAGAGGATTTACCCCTCCACTTT; cdr3_aa: CASSFLEDLPLHF
v_call: TRBV29-1; j_call: TRBJ2-3; clone_size: NA; cdr3_length: 14; d_call: NA; cdr3_nt: TGCAGTGTTGGGCGACCCAGCGGCACAGATAGGCAGTATTTT; cdr3_aa: CSVGRPSGTDRQYF
v_call: TRBV5-4; j_call: TRBJ2-5; clone_size: many; cdr3_length: 13; d_call: NA; cdr3_nt: TGTGCCAGCTCCCCGGGGTACCAAGAGACCCAGTACTTC; cdr3_aa: CASSPGYQETQYF
v_call: TRBV5-1; j_call: TRBJ2-1; clone_size: NA; cdr3_length: 13; d_call: NA; cdr3_nt: TGCGCCAGCAGCTCCATACAGGACAATGAGCAGTTCTTC; cdr3_aa: CASSSIQDNEQFF
v_call: TRBV6-5; j_call: TRBJ1-2; clone_size: NA; cdr3_length: 13; d_call: NA; cdr3_nt: TGTGCCAGCAGTTACACTTCAGGGTTTGGCTACATCTTC; cdr3_aa: CASSYTSGFGYIF
v_call: TRBV11-2; j_call: TRBJ2-7; clone_size: NA; cdr3_length: 13; d_call: NA; cdr3_nt: TGTGCCAGCAGCTCCAACAGGGGAGGGGAGCACTACTTC; cdr3_aa: CASSSNRGGEHYF
v_call: TRBV7-9; j_call: TRBJ2-5; clone_size: NA; cdr3_length: 15; d_call: NA; cdr3_nt: TGTGCCAGCACCTTGTCTCCGGGACACCAAGAGACCCAGTACTTC; cdr3_aa: CASTLSPGHQETQYF
v_call: TRBV11-2; j_call: TRBJ2-3; clone_size: NA; cdr3_length: 15; d_call: NA; cdr3_nt: TGTGCCAGCAGCTTCGCGAGAGTGGGAGCAGATACGCAGTATTTT; cdr3_aa: CASSFARVGADTQYF
v_call: TRBV11-2; j_call: TRBJ2-1; clone_size: NA; cdr3_length: 16; d_call: NA; cdr3_nt: TGTGCCAGCAGCTTTCAAACCCTAGTGGGTAAAGATGAACAGTTATTC; cdr3_aa: CASSFQTLVGKDEQLF
v_call: TRBV11-2; j_call: TRBJ2-7; clone_size: NA; cdr3_length: 16; d_call: TRBD2; cdr3_nt: TGTGCCAGCAGCTTAACTCTAGCGGGAGGGCCCTCCGAGCTGTACTTC; cdr3_aa: CASSLTLAGGPSELYF
v_call: TRBV11-2; j_call: TRBJ2-5; clone_size: NA; cdr3_length: 15; d_call: NA; cdr3_nt: TGTGCCAGCAGCTTTGAAGGGGGGATCCAAGAGACCCAGTACTTC; cdr3_aa: CASSFEGGIQETQYF
v_call: TRBV28; j_call: TRBJ2-1; clone_size: NA; cdr3_length: 12; d_call: NA; cdr3_nt: TGTGCCAGTACTCCTAGGATAAGTGAGCAGTTCTTC; cdr3_aa: CASTPRISEQFF
v_call: TRBV11-2; j_call: TRBJ2-1; clone_size: NA; cdr3_length: 13; d_call: NA; cdr3_nt: TGTGCCAACAGCTCACAGCTCTACAGTGAGCAGTTCTTC; cdr3_aa: CANSSQLYSEQFF
v_call: TRBV5-5; j_call: TRBJ1-5; clone_size: NA; cdr3_length: 16; d_call: NA; cdr3_nt: TGTGACAGCAGCTTGTGGGCAGGGCAGGAGTATCAACCCCAGCATTTT; cdr3_aa: CDSSLWAGQEYQPQHF
v_call: TRBV11-3; j_call: TRBJ2-5; clone_size: few; cdr3_length: 15; d_call: NA; cdr3_nt: TGTGCCAGCAGCTTAGGGACGGCCCCGACGGAGACCCAGTACTTC; cdr3_aa: CASSLGTAPTETQYF
v_call: TRBV6-6; j_call: TRBJ2-1; clone_size: NA; cdr3_length: 12; d_call: NA; cdr3_nt: TGTGCCAGCGGGCAGCTAAACAATGAGCAGTTCTTC; cdr3_aa: CASGQLNNEQFF
v_call: TRBV11-1; j_call: TRBJ2-1; clone_size: NA; cdr3_length: 12; d_call: TRBD2; cdr3_nt: TGTGCCACCGGACTAGCCCGTGATGAGCAGTTCTTC; cdr3_aa: CATGLARDEQFF
v_call: TRBV10-3; j_call: TRBJ1-2; clone_size: few; cdr3_length: 14; d_call: TRBD1; cdr3_nt: TGTGCCATCGCCGAGGGGACAGGGGACTATGGCTACACCTTC; cdr3_aa: CAIAEGTGDYGYTF
v_call: TRBV11-2; j_call: TRBJ2-6; clone_size: many; cdr3_length: 18; d_call: NA; cdr3_nt: TGTGCCAGCAGCGGTGCCTCGACACGGCGGGCTGGGGCCAACGTCCTGACTTTC; cdr3_aa: CASSGASTRRAGANVLTF
v_call: TRBV7-9; j_call: TRBJ2-7; clone_size: once; cdr3_length: 15; d_call: TRBD2; cdr3_nt: TGTGCCAGCAGCACACCCGGGGCGGGGGTCTACGAGCAGTACTTC; cdr3_aa: CASSTPGAGVYEQYF
v_call: TRBV28; j_call: TRBJ1-2; clone_size: NA; cdr3_length: 12; d_call: NA; cdr3_nt: TGTGCCAGCAGTCCGTCCTACTATGGCTACATCTTC; cdr3_aa: CASSPSYYGYIF
v_call: TRBV11-2; j_call: TRBJ2-3; clone_size: NA; cdr3_length: 14; d_call: NA; cdr3_nt: TGTGACAGCACTCCGGGACTCCAAGGAGTTACGCAATATTTT; cdr3_aa: CDSTPGLQGVTQYF
v_call: TRBV28; j_call: TRBJ2-2; clone_size: few; cdr3_length: 16; d_call: TRBD2; cdr3_nt: TGTGCCAGCAGGTTACAGCGGGGGGGGAACACCGGGGAGCTGTTTTTT; cdr3_aa: CASRLQRGGNTGELFF
v_call: TRBV24-1; j_call: TRBJ1-2; clone_size: NA; cdr3_length: 13; d_call: NA; cdr3_nt: TGTGCCACCAGTGATTCCGACAGGTCTGGCTACACCTTC; cdr3_aa: CATSDSDRSGYTF
v_call: TRBV5-6; j_call: TRBJ2-5; clone_size: few; cdr3_length: 16; d_call: NA; cdr3_nt: TGTGCCAGCAGCTGGGTATTCGGCGCACAACAAGAGACCCAGTACTTC; cdr3_aa: CASSWVFGAQQETQYF
v_call: TRBV15; j_call: TRBJ2-1; clone_size: NA; cdr3_length: 17; d_call: TRBD2; cdr3_nt: TGTGCCACCAGCAGAGATCGGGGCGGGAGCCCCTACAATGAGCAGTTCTTC; cdr3_aa: CATSRDRGGSPYNEQFF
v_call: TRBV12-3/TRBV12-4; j_call: TRBJ2-5; clone_size: once; cdr3_length: 12; d_call: NA; cdr3_nt: TGTGCCAGCAGTTTATATGGCGAGTCCCAGTACTTC; cdr3_aa: CASSLYGESQYF
v_call: TRBV5-5; j_call: TRBJ2-3; clone_size: NA; cdr3_length: 17; d_call: TRBD1; cdr3_nt: TGTGCCAGCAGCCGGGGAGCCGGGACAGGGGGCACAGATACGCAGTATTTT; cdr3_aa: CASSRGAGTGGTDTQYF